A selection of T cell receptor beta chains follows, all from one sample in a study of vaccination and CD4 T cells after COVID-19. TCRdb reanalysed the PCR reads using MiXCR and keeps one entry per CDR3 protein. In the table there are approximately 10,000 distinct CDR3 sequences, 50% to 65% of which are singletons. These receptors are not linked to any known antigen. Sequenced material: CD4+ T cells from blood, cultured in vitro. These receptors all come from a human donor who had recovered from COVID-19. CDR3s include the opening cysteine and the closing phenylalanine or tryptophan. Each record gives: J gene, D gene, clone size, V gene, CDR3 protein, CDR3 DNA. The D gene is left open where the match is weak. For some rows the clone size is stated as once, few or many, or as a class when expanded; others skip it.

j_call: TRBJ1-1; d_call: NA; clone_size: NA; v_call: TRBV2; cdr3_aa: CASRREGRTEAFF; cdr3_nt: TGTGCCAGCAGACGCGAGGGGAGGACTGAAGCTTTCTTT
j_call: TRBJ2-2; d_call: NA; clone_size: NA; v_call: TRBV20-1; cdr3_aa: CSARNPMEPTGELFF; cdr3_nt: TGCAGTGCTAGAAATCCCATGGAACCCACCGGGGAGCTGTTTTTT
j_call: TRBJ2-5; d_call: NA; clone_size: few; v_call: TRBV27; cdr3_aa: CASSPLSGAGYQETQYF; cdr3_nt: TGTGCCAGCAGTCCCCTAAGCGGTGCGGGGTACCAAGAGACCCAGTACTTC
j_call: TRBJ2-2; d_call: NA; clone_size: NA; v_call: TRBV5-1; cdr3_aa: CASSHDFRAAGTGELFF; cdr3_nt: TGCGCCAGCAGCCATGACTTCAGGGCGGCGGGGACCGGGGAGCTGTTTTTT
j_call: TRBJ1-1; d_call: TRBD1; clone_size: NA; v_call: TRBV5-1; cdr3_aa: CASSPQGADGDTEAFF; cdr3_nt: TGCGCCAGCAGCCCACAGGGGGCGGACGGTGACACTGAAGCTTTCTTT
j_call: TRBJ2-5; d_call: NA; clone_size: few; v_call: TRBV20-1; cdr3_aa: CSATPGETQYF; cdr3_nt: TGCAGTGCCACTCCGGGGGAGACCCAGTACTTC
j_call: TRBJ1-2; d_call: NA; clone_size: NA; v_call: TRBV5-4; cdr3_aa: CASSRGAAPYGYTF; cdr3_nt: TGTGCCAGCAGCCGCGGGGCAGCCCCCTATGGCTACACCTTC
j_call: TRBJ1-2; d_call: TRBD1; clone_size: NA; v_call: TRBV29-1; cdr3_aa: CSVGETGGYRSGYTF; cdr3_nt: TGCAGCGTGGGGGAGACAGGGGGCTACCGGAGTGGCTACACCTTC
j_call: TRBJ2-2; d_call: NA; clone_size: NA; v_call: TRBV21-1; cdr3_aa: CASSKRGGPYTGELFF; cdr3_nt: TGTGCCAGCAGCAAACGGGGGGGACCGTACACCGGGGAGCTGTTTTTT
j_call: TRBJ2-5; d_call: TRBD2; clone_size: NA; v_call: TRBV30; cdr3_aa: CAWNGGIRETQYF; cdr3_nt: TGTGCCTGGAACGGGGGGATTCGGGAGACCCAGTACTTC
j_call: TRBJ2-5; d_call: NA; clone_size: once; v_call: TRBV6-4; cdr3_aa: CASSDVGQETQYF; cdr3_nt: TGTGCCAGCAGTGACGTTGGACAAGAGACCCAGTACTTC
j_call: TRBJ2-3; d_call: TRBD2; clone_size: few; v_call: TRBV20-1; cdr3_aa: CSAPPGGWTDTQYF; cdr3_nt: TGCAGTGCTCCACCGGGAGGTTGGACAGATACGCAGTATTTT
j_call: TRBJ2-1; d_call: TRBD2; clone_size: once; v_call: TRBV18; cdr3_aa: CASSPRTSGKDEQFF; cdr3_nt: TGTGCCAGCTCACCAAGGACTAGCGGGAAGGATGAGCAGTTCTTC
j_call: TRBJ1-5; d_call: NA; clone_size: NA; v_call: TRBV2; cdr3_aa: CASSEVSVKRPQHF; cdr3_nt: TGTGCCAGCAGTGAAGTTTCGGTCAAAAGGCCCCAGCATTTT
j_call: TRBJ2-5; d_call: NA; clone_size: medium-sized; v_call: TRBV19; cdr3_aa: CASSTRRGQETQYF; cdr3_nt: TGTGCCAGTAGTACTCGGAGGGGTCAAGAGACCCAGTACTTC
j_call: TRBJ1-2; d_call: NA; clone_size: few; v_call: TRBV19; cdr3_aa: CASTRSESYGYTF; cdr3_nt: TGTGCCAGTACGCGGTCTGAAAGCTATGGCTACACCTTC
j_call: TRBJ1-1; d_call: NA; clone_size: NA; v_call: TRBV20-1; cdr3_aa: CSARVRGMNTEAFF; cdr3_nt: TGCAGTGCTAGAGTTCGGGGGATGAACACTGAAGCTTTCTTT
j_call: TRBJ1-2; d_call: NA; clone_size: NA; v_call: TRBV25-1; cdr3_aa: CASSESDDRDYTF; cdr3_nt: TGTGCCAGCAGTGAATCAGACGACAGAGACTACACCTTC
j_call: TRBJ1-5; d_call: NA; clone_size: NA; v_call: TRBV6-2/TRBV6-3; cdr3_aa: CASSYSARQPSYSNQPQHF; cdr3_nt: TGTGCCAGCAGTTACTCAGCCCGTCAGCCTTCATATAGCAATCAGCCCCAGCATTTT
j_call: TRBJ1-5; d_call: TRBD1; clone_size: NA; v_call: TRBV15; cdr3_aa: CATSRDLYSAGGLFQPQHF; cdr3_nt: TGTGCCACCAGCAGAGATCTGTATTCGGCAGGGGGCTTATTTCAGCCCCAGCATTTT
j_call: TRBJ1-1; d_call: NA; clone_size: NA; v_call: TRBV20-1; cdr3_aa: CSARPLTDRSPEAFF; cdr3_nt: TGCAGTGCTCGGCCGCTTACAGACAGGTCCCCAGAAGCTTTCTTT
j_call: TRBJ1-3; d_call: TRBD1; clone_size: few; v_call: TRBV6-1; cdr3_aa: CASSADRAGNTIYF; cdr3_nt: TGTGCCAGCAGTGCGGACAGGGCTGGAAACACCATATATTTT
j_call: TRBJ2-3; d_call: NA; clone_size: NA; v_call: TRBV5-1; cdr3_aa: CASTGVLAGTDTQYF; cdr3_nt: TGCGCCAGCACAGGGGTTCTAGCGGGCACAGATACGCAGTATTTT